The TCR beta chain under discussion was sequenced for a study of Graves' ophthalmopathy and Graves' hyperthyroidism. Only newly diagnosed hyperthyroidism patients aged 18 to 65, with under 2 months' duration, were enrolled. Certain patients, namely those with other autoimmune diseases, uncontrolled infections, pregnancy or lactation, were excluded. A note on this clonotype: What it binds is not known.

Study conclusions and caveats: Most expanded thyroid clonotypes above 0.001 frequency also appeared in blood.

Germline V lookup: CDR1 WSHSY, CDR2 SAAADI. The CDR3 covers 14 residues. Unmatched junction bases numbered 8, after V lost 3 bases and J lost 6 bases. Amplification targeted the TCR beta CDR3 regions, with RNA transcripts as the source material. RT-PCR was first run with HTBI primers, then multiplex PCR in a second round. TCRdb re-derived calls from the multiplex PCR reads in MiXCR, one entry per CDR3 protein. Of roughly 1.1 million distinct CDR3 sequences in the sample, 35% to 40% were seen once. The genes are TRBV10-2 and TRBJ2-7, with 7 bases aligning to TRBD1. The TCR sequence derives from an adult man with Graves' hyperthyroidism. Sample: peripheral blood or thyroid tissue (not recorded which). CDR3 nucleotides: TGCGCCAGCAGTGACTCCGGGACAGTGAGCGAGCAGTACTTC. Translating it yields CASSDSGTVSEQYF.